This T cell receptor (beta chain) was obtained from a study of T cells in Graves' hyperthyroidism and ophthalmopathy. The germline gives CDR1 LNHDA, CDR2 SQIVND (reference sequence). The CDR3 runs 15 residues. With 5 bases removed from V and 1 base from J, the gap between germline ends came to 15 bases. The CDR3 regions of TCR beta were amplified from RNA transcripts. First-round RT-PCR targeting the TCR CDR3 was performed with the HTBI primer set. One entry per CDR3 protein, called by TCRdb with MiXCR from the multiplex PCR reads. The sample has under 450,000 distinct CDR3 sequences; approximately 13% are singletons.

The chain has TRBV19 and TRBJ2-7, with D tentatively TRBD1 (5 bases). The clonotype comes from a man aged 30 to 45 with Graves' hyperthyroidism that later progressed to Graves' ophthalmopathy. The source material was blood. The CDR3 region is CASSPLRDRSYEQYF. The CDR3 DNA reads as TGTGCCAGTAGTCCCCTCCGAGACAGATCCTACGAGCAGTACTTC.